These 29 T cell receptor beta chains share one sample of origin, sequenced in a study of blood T cell repertoires in COVID-19. The protocol was immunoSEQ multiplex PCR, while the TCRdb copy is restricted to in-frame clones and leaves out a portion. The table lists about 170,000 clones, around 82% of them singletons. Sequencing was carried out using peripheral blood. The receptors here all came from a human donor with acute or convalescent COVID-19. The donor label of this sample is uncertain.

This chain connects TRBV7-2 to TRBJ2-7, with TRBD2 identical over 7 bases. The germline CDR1 and CDR2 sequences are SGHTA and FQGNSA. Germline trimming cut 5 bases from V and 3 bases from J; bases unmatched to any gene: 13. The CDR3 consists of 16 residues. CDR3 DNA: TGTGCCAGCAGCCTTCCGAGCGGGGTCCCTCACTACGAGCAGTACTTC. This gives the protein CASSLPSGVPHYEQYF.

The chain employs TRBV2 and TRBJ1-2; TRBD1 is a possible D gene (6 bases). V was trimmed by 6 bases and J by 6 bases, leaving 17 bases between them. CDR3 length equals 14 residues. Germline CDR1 reads SNHLY; CDR2 reads FYNNEI. The DNA for the CDR3 is TGTGCCAGCAGCTGGACAGTTGGGGGTAATGGCTACACCTTC. This encodes CASSWTVGGNGYTF.

The gene calls are TRBV28 and TRBJ1-2; 12 bases match TRBD1. CDR3 length: 16 residues. The J segment lost 2 bases and the V segment lost 2 bases, leaving 3 bases of the junction unmatched. Germline values: CDR1 MDHEN, CDR2 SYDVKM. CDR3 nucleotides: TGTGCCAGCAGTTTACCCGGGACAGGGGGCAACTATGGCTACACCTTC. Its translation: CASSLPGTGGNYGYTF.

This chain connects TRBV30 to TRBJ2-3; D might be TRBD2 (7 bases). This CDR3 has 14 amino acids. The ends were cut back, 2 bases at V and 1 base at J, with 10 bases in the middle. Germline CDR1 reads GTSNPN; CDR2 reads SVGIG (reference sequence). In DNA form, the CDR3 reads TGTGCCTGGAGTTGGGGGGGCGGCACAGATACGCAGTATTTT. Translation: CAWSWGGGTDTQYF. Based on the CDR3 plus reference TRBV30 and TRBJ2-3, the full variable domain is SQTIHQWPATLVQPVGSPLSLECTVEGTSNPNLYWYRQAAGRGLQLLFYSVGIGQISSEVPQNLSASRPQDRQFILSSKKLLLSDSGFYLCAWSWGGGTDTQYFGPGTRLTVL.

The rearrangement links TRBV3-1 (or the pseudogene TRBV3-2) to TRBJ1-3; D remains ambiguous. Germline CDR1 and CDR2: LGHDT and YNNKEL (reference sequence). The V end was cut by 0 bases, the J end by 3 bases, with 9 bases between. CDR3 size: 15 residues. CDR3 coding DNA: TGTGCCAGCAGCCAAGAGCGGGGAAGTGGAAACACCATATATTTT. This encodes CASSQERGSGNTIYF.

The chain couples TRBV9 to TRBJ1-2; maybe TRBD1 (6 bases). This CDR3 spans 14 amino acids. The V end lost 2 bases, the J end lost 5 bases, and 13 bases lay between the germline ends. Germline assignment: CDR1 SGDLS and CDR2 YYNGEE. The CDR3 protein is CASSVTGTKYGYTF. The CDR3 bases are TGTGCCAGCAGCGTTACAGGGACGAAGTATGGCTACACCTTC. The full variable domain, rest sourced from reference TRBV9 and TRBJ1-2, is DSGVTQTPKHLITATGQRVTLRCSPRSGDLSVYWYQQSLDQGLQFLIQYYNGEERAKGNILERFSAQQFPDLHSELNLSSLELGDSALYFCASSVTGTKYGYTFGSGTRLTVV.

V is TRBV2 and J is TRBJ1-1, with D perhaps TRBD1 (5 bases). Trimming shortened V by 5 bases and J by 5 bases, and 12 bases separated the two germline ends. Germline assignment: CDR1 SNHLY and CDR2 FYNNEI. This CDR3 has 13 residues. This CDR3 reads CASSPQGGTEAFF. The CDR3 DNA is TGTGCCAGCAGTCCCCAGGGTGGGACTGAAGCTTTCTTT.

The chain is built from TRBV18 and TRBJ2-1, with D tentatively TRBD2 (7 bases). CDR1 and CDR2 from the germline V gene are KGHSH and LQKENI. V shed 2 bases and J shed 0 bases, with 11 bases lying between them. The CDR3 extends over 16 amino acids. Here the CDR3 DNA reads TGTGCCAGCTCACCATCAGCGGGACACTCCTACAATGAGCAGTTCTTC. Amino acid sequence: CASSPSAGHSYNEQFF.

The genes are TRBV5-1 and TRBJ2-3; D might be TRBD1 (6 bases). V was trimmed by 0 bases and J by 4 bases, leaving 12 bases between them. CDR1 is SGHRS, CDR2 YFSETQ, per germline. This CDR3 has 15 amino acids. This CDR3 is CASSLGRGEPDTQYF. CDR3 DNA sequence: TGCGCCAGCAGCTTGGGCAGGGGAGAACCAGATACGCAGTATTTT.

This chain links TRBV7-3 with TRBJ1-1; 10 nucleotides line up with TRBD1. CDR1 and CDR2 from the germline V gene are SGHTA and FQGTGA. CDR3 length: 16 amino acids. V shed 4 bases and J 1 base; nucleotides not matched to a gene: 6. The CDR3 DNA reads TGTGCCAGCAGCTCGGGGACAGGGGAACGGAACACTGAAGCTTTCTTT. Translation: CASSSGTGERNTEAFF. Full variable domain (remainder filled in from reference TRBV7-3 and TRBJ1-1): GAGVSQTPSNKVTEKGKYVELRCDPISGHTALYWYRQSLGQGPEFLIYFQGTGAADDSGLPNDRFFAVRPEGSVSTLKIQRTERGDSAVYLCASSSGTGERNTEAFFGQGTRLTVV.

The gene calls are TRBV5-6 and TRBJ1-1; possibly TRBD1 for D (5 bases). There are 13 residues in the CDR3. From germline, CDR1 is SGHDT and CDR2 YYEEEE. The germline V and J ends were trimmed by 5 bases and 3 bases, with 11 bases remaining between them. CDR3 nucleotide sequence: TGTGCCAGCAGTCCGGACATTTACACTGAAGCTTTCTTT. Translating gives CASSPDIYTEAFF.

About this clone itself: At one end, the junction sequence differs from germline, possibly due to a read error. V and J are TRBV7-9 and TRBJ2-7; TRBD2 aligns across 13 bases. Germline V CDR1 and CDR2: SEHNR, FQNEAQ (reference sequence). This CDR3 comprises 14 residues. The CDR3 loop is CASSLSTSGRIQDF. The CDR3 region has the DNA TGTGCCAGCAGCCTATCGACTAGCGGGAGGATTCAGGACTTC.

This sequence joins TRBV5-1 and TRBJ2-3; 8 bases line up with TRBD2. Germline trimming cut 7 bases from V and 2 bases from J; bases unmatched to any gene: 12. This CDR3 has 16 residues. In germline, CDR1 is SGHRS, CDR2 YFSETQ. The CDR3 spells CASAGAGGRHTDTQYF. CDR3 DNA: TGCGCCAGCGCTGGGGCGGGGGGCCGTCACACAGATACGCAGTATTTT.

The rearrangement links TRBV6-1 to TRBJ2-1, with TRBD2 matching 10 bases. The CDR3 spans 17 residues. The V and J ends lost 0 bases and 9 bases, in that order; junction bases with no gene match: 11. In germline, CDR1 is MNHNS, CDR2 SASEGT. The CDR3 is CASSEAEGSGRASEQFF. CDR3 nucleotides: TGTGCCAGCAGTGAAGCAGAGGGAAGCGGGAGGGCCAGTGAGCAGTTCTTC.

V is TRBV3-1 (or the pseudogene TRBV3-2) and J is TRBJ1-1; no definite D call. V was trimmed by 3 bases and J by 5 bases, leaving 10 bases between them. The germline V gene encodes CDR1 LGHDT and CDR2 YNNKEL (reference sequence). The CDR3 extends over 13 amino acids. The CDR3 protein is CASSQTRETEAFF. The CDR3 DNA sequence: TGTGCCAGCAGCCAGACAAGGGAGACTGAAGCTTTCTTT.

The chain couples TRBV25-1 to TRBJ1-3, with D uncertain. Germline V lookup: CDR1 MGHDK, CDR2 SYGVNS. The V end was cut by 11 bases, the J end by 0 bases, with 8 bases between. The CDR3 extends over 12 amino acids. CDR3 bases: TGTGCCGTGGGCAACTCTGGAAACACCATATATTTT. Protein sequence: CAVGNSGNTIYF.

This clone has more than one count but fewer than ten. The chain has TRBV3-1 (or the pseudogene TRBV3-2) and TRBJ1-1; no reliable D call. V dropped 2 bases and J dropped 10 bases, with 17 bases sitting between them. This CDR3 is 14 amino acids long. Germline-derived CDR1 and CDR2 are LGHDT and YNNKEL (reference sequence). The CDR3, as DNA: TGTGCCAGCAGCCAACCGGACCGCACAGAGGGAGCTTTCTTT. As protein: CASSQPDRTEGAFF.

The rearrangement links TRBV14 to TRBJ2-1; D unresolved. This CDR3 has 14 residues. Trimming took off 1 base at V and 1 base at J, with 5 bases between the two ends. From germline, CDR1 is SGHDN and CDR2 FVKESK. In DNA form, the CDR3 reads TGTGCCAGCAGCCAAGGAGTGTCCTACAATGAGCAGTTCTTC. Residues: CASSQGVSYNEQFF.

The chain combines TRBV5-1 with TRBJ1-5; 10 nucleotides line up with TRBD1. The CDR3 runs 14 residues. The V segment lost 4 bases and the J segment 4 bases; nucleotides outside the gene matches: 2. Germline values: CDR1 SGHRS, CDR2 YFSETQ. CDR3 residues: CASSAGQGNQPQHF. The CDR3 region has the DNA TGCGCCAGCAGCGCGGGACAGGGGAATCAGCCCCAGCATTTT.

In DNA form, the CDR3 reads TGTGCCAGCAGCCCCGTTGGCCAGCGCTCTGGAAACACCATATATTTT. This sequence encodes CASSPVGQRSGNTIYF. The chain couples TRBV28 to TRBJ1-3; D call uncertain. The germline V and J ends were trimmed by 6 bases and 0 bases, with 15 bases remaining between them. Germline lookup yields CDR1 MDHEN and CDR2 SYDVKM. The CDR3 runs 16 residues.

V usage is TRBV29-1 and J usage is TRBJ2-7, with a weak D call TRBD2 (6 bases). This CDR3 comprises 11 residues. The V end was cut by 5 bases, the J end by 6 bases, with 11 bases between. CDR1 is SQVTM, CDR2 ANQGSEA, per germline. The CDR3 bases are TGCAGCGTTCGACTAGAGGCCGAGCAGTACTTC. It yields the protein CSVRLEAEQYF.

The chain is built from TRBV6-1 and TRBJ2-3; D might be TRBD2 (5 bases). This CDR3 is built from 13 residues. Per germline, CDR1 MNHNS and CDR2 SASEGT. The V end lost 7 bases, the J end lost 6 bases, and 14 bases lay between the germline ends. The CDR3 nucleotides are TGTGCCAGCATCGGGAATACGGGGGATACGCAGTATTTT. Its protein is CASIGNTGDTQYF.

V gene TRBV9 combines with J gene TRBJ2-2; 11 bases match TRBD1. Germline CDR1 SGDLS, CDR2 YYNGEE. The length of the CDR3 is 15 residues. The V and J ends lost 4 bases and 6 bases, in that order; junction bases with no gene match: 5. The chain's CDR3 is CASSSGQGASGELFF. CDR3 sequence (DNA): TGTGCCAGCAGCTCCGGACAGGGGGCGTCCGGGGAGCTGTTTTTT.

The rearrangement uses TRBV27 and TRBJ2-2; TRBD1 agrees at 11 bases. Germline loops: CDR1 MNHEY, CDR2 SMNVEV (reference sequence). The trim removed 8 bases at V and 8 bases at J, leaving 16 bases unmatched. The length of the CDR3 is 17 residues. CDR3 DNA sequence: TGTGCCAGCCGAAGGCCTGGGACAGGGGGGTATATGGGGGAGCTGTTTTTT. It translates to CASRRPGTGGYMGELFF.

V gene TRBV3-1 (or the pseudogene TRBV3-2) combines with J gene TRBJ2-5; D is uncertain. The CDR3 is 13 residues long. Germline assignment: CDR1 LGHDT and CDR2 YNNKEL (reference sequence). Trimming stripped 0 bases from V and 7 bases from J, with 9 bases between. Here the CDR3 reads CASSQDRVGTQYF. CDR3 DNA sequence: TGTGCCAGCAGCCAAGATCGGGTGGGGACCCAGTACTTC.

The V and J genes are TRBV4-1 and TRBJ1-4, with TRBD1 matching over 7 bases. CDR3 size: 15 residues. Germline values: CDR1 MGHRA, CDR2 YSYEKL. V dropped 0 bases and J dropped 10; count of bases not matched to a gene: 8. CDR3 DNA: TGCGCCAGCAGCCAAGAAGGGCAGGGGGTAGGAAAACTGTTTTTT. Its translation: CASSQEGQGVGKLFF.

The chain couples TRBV13 to TRBJ1-1, with D possibly matching TRBD1 (5 bases). Looked up from germline, CDR1 is PRHDT and CDR2 is FYEKMQ (reference sequence). The V end was cut by 0 bases, the J end by 3 bases, with 11 bases between. The CDR3 extends over 15 amino acids. CDR3 protein: CASSLGAGRDTEAFF. CDR3 nucleotide sequence: TGTGCCAGCAGCTTAGGGGCAGGGAGGGACACTGAAGCTTTCTTT.

The genes are TRBV10-3 and TRBJ2-7, with TRBD1 identical over 8 bases. The ends lost 3 bases at V and 5 bases at J; junction bases unmatched: 6. From germline, CDR1 is ENHRY and CDR2 SYGVKD. This CDR3 is 14 amino acids long. The chain's CDR3 is CAISEFQGADEQYF. The CDR3 DNA reads TGTGCCATCAGTGAATTCCAGGGGGCCGACGAGCAGTACTTC.

This chain uses TRBV5-1 with TRBJ2-1; 11 bases match TRBD1. The CDR3 extends over 15 amino acids. The V gene's germline CDR1 is SGHRS and CDR2 YFSETQ. The ends lost 0 bases at V and 6 bases at J; junction bases unmatched: 2. CDR3 protein: CASSLVGQGGNEQFF. CDR3 sequence (DNA): TGCGCCAGCAGCTTGGTGGGACAGGGGGGCAATGAGCAGTTCTTC. Using reference TRBV5-1 and TRBJ2-1 for the parts outside the CDR3, the full variable domain is KAGVTQTPRYLIKTRGQQVTLSCSPISGHRSVSWYQQTPGQGLQFLFEYFSETQRNKGNFPGRFSGRQFSNSRSEMNVSTLELGDSALYLCASSLVGQGGNEQFFGPGTRLTVL.